This TCR beta chain was observed in a study of cytomegalovirus exposure and HLA in healthy donors. Study-level background: Of the donors genotyped, several hundred in all, 75% to 85% fell in the Caucasian-associated ancestry cluster.

The PCR had 60 Vbeta and 13 Jbeta primers. The table came from immunoSEQ multiplex PCR; TCRdb's copy has only in-frame clones and leaves some out. The data show roughly 78,000 clones, less than 75% seen once. The sequenced sample consisted of PBMCs. This sequence was found in a man under 40 in good health and CMV-seropositive.

The CDR3 DNA follows: TGTGCCAGCAGTGACGATCACAGGGGAGGTAGAAGGAACACTGAAGCTTTCTTT. Its protein is CASSDDHRGGRRNTEAFF. The chain is built from TRBV6-4 and TRBJ1-1; 7 bases are shared with TRBD1. The CDR3 has 18 amino acids. With 2 bases clipped from V and 1 base from J, the junction kept 13 bases outside the gene matches. In germline, CDR1 is MRHNA, CDR2 SNTAGT.